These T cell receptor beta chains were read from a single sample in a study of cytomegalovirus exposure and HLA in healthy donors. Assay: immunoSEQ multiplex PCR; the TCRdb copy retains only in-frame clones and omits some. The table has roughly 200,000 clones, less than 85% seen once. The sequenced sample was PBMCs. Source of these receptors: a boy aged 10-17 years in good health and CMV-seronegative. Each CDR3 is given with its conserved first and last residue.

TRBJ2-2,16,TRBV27,CASSPRPSGYTGELFF
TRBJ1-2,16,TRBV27,CASSLSPGQWSSGYTF
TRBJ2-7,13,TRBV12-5,CASGQGDTYEQYF
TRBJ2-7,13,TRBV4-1,CASSLRPSYEQYF
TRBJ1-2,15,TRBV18,CASSPGRGGSYGYTF
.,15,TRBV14,CASSQGQARSYEQYF
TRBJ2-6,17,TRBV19,CASKAQGKYPGANVLTF
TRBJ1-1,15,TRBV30,CAWSVQGQGVTEAFF
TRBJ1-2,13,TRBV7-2,CASSFGGGDGYTF
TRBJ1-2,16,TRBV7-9,CASSFTGAGGFYGYTF
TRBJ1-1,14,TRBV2,CASSEQRMNTEAFF
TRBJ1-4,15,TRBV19,CASSSPGESDEKLFF
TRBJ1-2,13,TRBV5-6,CASSLDSPYGYTF
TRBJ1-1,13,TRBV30,CAWTINVNTEAFF
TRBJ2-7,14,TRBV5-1,CASRPQGAADEQYF
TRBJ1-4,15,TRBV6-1,CASRYRTATNEKLFF
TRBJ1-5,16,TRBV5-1,CASSLEPGQNYQPQHF
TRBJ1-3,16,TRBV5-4,CASSLGPAGSGNTIYF
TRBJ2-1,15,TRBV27,CASSLGRVGEVEQFF
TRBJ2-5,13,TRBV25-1,CASSAAGVETQYF
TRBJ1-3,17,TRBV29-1,CSAAAGTNTLWRNTIYF
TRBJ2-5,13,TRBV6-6,CASSRQGRETQYF